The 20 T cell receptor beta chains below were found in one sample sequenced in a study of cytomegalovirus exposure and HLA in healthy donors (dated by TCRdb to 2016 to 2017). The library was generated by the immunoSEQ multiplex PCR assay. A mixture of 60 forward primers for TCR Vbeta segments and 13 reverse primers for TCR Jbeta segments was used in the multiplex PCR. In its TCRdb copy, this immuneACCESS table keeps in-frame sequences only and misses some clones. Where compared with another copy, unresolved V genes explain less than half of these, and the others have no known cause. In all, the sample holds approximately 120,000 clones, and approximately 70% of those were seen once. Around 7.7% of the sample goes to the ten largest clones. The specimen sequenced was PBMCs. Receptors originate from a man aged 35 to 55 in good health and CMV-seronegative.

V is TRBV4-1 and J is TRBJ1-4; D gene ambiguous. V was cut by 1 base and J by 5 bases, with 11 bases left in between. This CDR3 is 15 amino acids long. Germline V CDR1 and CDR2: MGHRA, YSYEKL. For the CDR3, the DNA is TGCGCCAGCAGCCAAGTTTCGTCCGGGAATGAAAAACTGTTTTTT. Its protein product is CASSQVSSGNEKLFF.

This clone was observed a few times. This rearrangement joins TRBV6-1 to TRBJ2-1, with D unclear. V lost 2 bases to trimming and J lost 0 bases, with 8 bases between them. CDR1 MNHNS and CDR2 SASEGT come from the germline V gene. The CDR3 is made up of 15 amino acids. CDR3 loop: CASSESVRSYNEQFF. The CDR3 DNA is TGTGCCAGCAGTGAATCTGTTCGCTCCTACAATGAGCAGTTCTTC.

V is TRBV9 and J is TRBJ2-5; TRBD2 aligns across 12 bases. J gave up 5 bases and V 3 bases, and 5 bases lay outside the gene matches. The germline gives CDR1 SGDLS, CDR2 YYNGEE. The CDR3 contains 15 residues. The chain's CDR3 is CASSAGLAGGETQYF. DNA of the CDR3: TGTGCCAGCAGCGCGGGACTAGCGGGCGGCGAGACCCAGTACTTC.

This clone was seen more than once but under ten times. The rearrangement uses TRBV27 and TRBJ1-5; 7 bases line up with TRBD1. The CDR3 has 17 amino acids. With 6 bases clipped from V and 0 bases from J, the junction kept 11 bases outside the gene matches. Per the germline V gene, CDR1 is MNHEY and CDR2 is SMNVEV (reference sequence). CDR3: CASSLNIGTASNQPQHF. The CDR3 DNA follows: TGTGCCAGCAGCCTAAACATTGGGACAGCTAGCAATCAGCCCCAGCATTTT.

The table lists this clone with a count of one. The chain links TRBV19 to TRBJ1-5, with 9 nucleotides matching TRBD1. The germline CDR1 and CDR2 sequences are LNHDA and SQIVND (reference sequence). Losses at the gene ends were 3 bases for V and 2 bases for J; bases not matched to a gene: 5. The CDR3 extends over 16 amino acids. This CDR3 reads CASSMGDRVGNQPQHF. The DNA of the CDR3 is TGTGCCAGTAGTATGGGGGACAGGGTAGGCAATCAGCCCCAGCATTTT.

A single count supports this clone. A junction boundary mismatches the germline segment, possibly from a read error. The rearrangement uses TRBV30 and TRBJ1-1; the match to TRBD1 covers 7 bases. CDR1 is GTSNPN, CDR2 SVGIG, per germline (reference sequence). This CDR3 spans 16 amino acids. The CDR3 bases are TGTGCCCGGAGTGTACAGGGCAGGGGGACAAACACTGAAGCTTTCTTT. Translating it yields CARSVQGRGTNTEAFF.

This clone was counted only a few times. The DNA of the CDR3 is TGTGCCTGGAGTTCACTTAATCCTGGGGCCAACGTCCTGACTTTC. Translating it yields CAWSSLNPGANVLTF. The chain joins TRBV30 to TRBJ2-6; D is uncertain. With 2 bases removed from V and 2 bases from J, the gap between germline ends came to 10 bases. CDR3 length: 15 residues. The germline CDR1 and CDR2 sequences are GTSNPN and SVGIG (reference sequence).

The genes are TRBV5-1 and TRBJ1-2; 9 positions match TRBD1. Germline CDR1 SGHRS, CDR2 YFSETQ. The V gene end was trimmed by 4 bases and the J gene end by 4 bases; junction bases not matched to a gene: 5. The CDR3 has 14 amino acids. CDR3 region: CASSVGQGSYGYTF. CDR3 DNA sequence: TGCGCCAGCAGCGTCGGACAGGGGAGCTATGGCTACACCTTC.

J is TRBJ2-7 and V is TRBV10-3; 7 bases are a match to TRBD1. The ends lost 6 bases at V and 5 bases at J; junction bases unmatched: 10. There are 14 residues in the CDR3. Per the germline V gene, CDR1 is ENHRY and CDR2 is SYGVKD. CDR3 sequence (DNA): TGTGCCATCAGGGGGGACAGCCGCACCCACGAGCAGTACTTC. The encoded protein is CAIRGDSRTHEQYF.

CDR3 in amino acids: CASSQIGLQAFF. The CDR3 coding sequence is TGCGCCAGCAGCCAGATTGGACTCCAAGCTTTCTTT. This rearrangement joins TRBV4-1 to TRBJ1-1; D is undetermined. V lost 3 bases and J lost 9, with 11 bases in between. Per germline, CDR1 MGHRA and CDR2 YSYEKL. The CDR3 length is 12 residues.

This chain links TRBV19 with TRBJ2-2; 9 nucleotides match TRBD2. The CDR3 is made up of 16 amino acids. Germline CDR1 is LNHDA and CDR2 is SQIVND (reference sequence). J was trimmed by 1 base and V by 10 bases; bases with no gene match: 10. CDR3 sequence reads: CATGVAGAMNTGELFF. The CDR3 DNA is TGTGCCACCGGAGTAGCGGGGGCTATGAACACCGGGGAGCTGTTTTTT. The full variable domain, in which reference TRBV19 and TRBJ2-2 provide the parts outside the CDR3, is DGGITQSPKYLFRKEGQNVTLSCEQNLNHDAMYWYRQDPGQGLRLIYYSQIVNDFQKGDIAEGYSVSREKKESFPLTVTSAQKNPTAFYLCATGVAGAMNTGELFFGEGSRLTVL.

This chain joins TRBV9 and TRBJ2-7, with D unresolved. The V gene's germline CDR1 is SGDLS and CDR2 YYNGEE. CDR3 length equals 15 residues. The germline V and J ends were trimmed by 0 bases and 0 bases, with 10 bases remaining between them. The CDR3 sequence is CASSVDDSTSYEQYF. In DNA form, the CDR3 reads TGTGCCAGCAGCGTAGACGACTCGACCTCCTACGAGCAGTACTTC.

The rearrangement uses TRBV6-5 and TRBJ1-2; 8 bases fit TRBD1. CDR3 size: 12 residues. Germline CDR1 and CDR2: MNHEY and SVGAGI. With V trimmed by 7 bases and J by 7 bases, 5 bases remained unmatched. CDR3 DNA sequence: TGTGCCAGCACCGGACAGGGACGTGGCTACACCTTC. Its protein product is CASTGQGRGYTF.

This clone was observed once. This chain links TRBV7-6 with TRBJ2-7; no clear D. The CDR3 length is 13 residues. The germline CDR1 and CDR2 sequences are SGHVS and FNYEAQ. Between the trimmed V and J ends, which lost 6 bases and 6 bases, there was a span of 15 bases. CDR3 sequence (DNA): TGTGCCAGCAGTCCCTCGGGTCGGGTCGAGCAGTACTTC. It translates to CASSPSGRVEQYF. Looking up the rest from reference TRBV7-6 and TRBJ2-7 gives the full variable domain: GAGVSQSPRYKVTKRGQDVALRCDPISGHVSLYWYRQALGQGPEFLTYFNYEAQQDKSGLPNDRFSAERPEGSISTLTIQRTEQRDSAMYRCASSPSGRVEQYFGPGTRLTVT.

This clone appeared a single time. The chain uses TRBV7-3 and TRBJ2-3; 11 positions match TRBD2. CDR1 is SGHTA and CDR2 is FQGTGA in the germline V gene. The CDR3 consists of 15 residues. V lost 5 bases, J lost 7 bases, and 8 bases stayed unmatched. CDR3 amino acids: CASSDSGGAAYTQYF. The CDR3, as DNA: TGTGCCAGCAGCGATAGCGGGGGGGCTGCGTATACGCAGTATTTT.

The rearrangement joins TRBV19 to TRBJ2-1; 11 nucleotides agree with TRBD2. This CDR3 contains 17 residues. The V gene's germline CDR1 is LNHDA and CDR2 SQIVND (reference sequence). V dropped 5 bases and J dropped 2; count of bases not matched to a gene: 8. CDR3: CASSPRLAGYTYNEQFF. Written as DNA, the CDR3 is TGTGCCAGTAGTCCCAGACTAGCGGGGTATACCTACAATGAGCAGTTCTTC.

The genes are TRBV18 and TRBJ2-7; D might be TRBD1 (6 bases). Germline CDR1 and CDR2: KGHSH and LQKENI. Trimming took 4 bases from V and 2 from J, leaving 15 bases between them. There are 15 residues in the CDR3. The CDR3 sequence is CASSLQGQGPYEQYF. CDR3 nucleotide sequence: TGTGCCAGCTCACTTCAGGGGCAGGGGCCCTACGAGCAGTACTTC.

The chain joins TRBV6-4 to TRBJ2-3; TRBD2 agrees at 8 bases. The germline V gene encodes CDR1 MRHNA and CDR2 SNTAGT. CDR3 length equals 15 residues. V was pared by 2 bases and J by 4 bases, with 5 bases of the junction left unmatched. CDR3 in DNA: TGTGCCAGCAGTGACCGAGCGGGGGTGGCAGATACGCAGTATTTT. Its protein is CASSDRAGVADTQYF.

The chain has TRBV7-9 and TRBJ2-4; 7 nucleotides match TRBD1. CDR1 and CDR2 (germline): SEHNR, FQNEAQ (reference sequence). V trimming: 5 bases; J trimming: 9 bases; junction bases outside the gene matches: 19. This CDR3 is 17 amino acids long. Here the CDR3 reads CASSPGTVGTQGGIQYF. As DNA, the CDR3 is TGTGCCAGCAGCCCTGGGACAGTGGGAACCCAAGGGGGCATTCAGTACTTC.

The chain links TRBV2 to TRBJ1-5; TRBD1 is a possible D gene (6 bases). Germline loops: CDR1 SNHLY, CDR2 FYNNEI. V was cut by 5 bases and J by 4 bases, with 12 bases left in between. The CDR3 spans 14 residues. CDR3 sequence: CASSHRADNQPQHF. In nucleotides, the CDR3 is TGTGCCAGCAGTCACAGGGCGGATAATCAGCCCCAGCATTTT.